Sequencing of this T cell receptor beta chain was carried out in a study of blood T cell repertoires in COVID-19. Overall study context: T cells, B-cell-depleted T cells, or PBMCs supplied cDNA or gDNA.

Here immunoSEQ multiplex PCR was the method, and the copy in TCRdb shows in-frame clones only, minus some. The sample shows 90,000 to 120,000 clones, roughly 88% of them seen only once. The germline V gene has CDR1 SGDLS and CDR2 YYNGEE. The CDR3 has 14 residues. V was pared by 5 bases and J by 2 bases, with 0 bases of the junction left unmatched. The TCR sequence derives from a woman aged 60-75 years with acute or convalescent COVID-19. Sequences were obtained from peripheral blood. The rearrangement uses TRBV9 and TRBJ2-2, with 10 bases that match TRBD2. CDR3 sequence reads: CASRLAGNTGELFF. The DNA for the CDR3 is TGTGCCAGCAGACTAGCGGGAAACACCGGGGAGCTGTTTTTT.